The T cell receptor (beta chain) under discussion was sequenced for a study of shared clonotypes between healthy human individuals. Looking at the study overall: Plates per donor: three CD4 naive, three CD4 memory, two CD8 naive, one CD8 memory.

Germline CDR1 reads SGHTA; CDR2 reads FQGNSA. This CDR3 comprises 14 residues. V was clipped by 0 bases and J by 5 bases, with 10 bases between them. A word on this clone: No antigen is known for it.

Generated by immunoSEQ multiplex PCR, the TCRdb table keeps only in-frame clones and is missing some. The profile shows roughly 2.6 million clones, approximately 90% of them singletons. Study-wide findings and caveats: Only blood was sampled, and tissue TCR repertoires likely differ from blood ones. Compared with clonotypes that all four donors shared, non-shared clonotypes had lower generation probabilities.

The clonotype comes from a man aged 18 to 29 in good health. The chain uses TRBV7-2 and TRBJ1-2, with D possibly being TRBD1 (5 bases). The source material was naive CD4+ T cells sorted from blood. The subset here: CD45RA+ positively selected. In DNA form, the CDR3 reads TGTGCCAGCAGCTTAGCGAGGGACGGTTATGGCTACACCTTC. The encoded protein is CASSLARDGYGYTF.